Following are 16 T cell receptor beta chains from one sample sequenced in a study of CD8 T cells in ankylosing spondylitis. TCRdb analysed the 5' RACE reads with MiXCR anew, one entry per CDR3 protein. The sample shows about 240,000 distinct CDR3 sequences, approximately 9% of them seen only once. The material sequenced was blood, either unsorted or a sorted T cell fraction (not recorded which). The source is a male donor with ankylosing spondylitis or in good health (not recorded which).

Comments on this clonotype: This sequence may be a read error, since a much larger clone differs from it by one base. The chain uses TRBV20-1 and TRBJ1-4, with D possibly TRBD1 on 5 matching bases. The CDR3 length is 14 residues. Germline V lookup: CDR1 DFQATT, CDR2 SNEGSKA (reference sequence). V was clipped by 3 bases and J by 3 bases, with 11 bases between them. The CDR3 loop reads CSASGGSSNEKLFF. In nucleotides, the CDR3 is TGCAGTGCTAGCGGGGGATCCTCTAATGAAAAACTGTTTTTT.

This clonotype was counted at least ten times. The J gene is TRBJ2-7, the V gene TRBV5-1; 7 bases are a match to TRBD1. The ends lost 5 bases at V and 0 bases at J; junction bases unmatched: 8. The CDR3 is made up of 15 amino acids. The germline gives CDR1 SGHRS, CDR2 YFSETQ. The DNA for the CDR3 is TGCGCCAGCAGTTTAAGGGACAGCCACTCCTACGAGCAGTACTTC. This translates into CASSLRDSHSYEQYF.

This clonotype was counted ten times or more. This chain links TRBV6-2 or TRBV6-3 with TRBJ1-1, with a weak D call TRBD1 (5 bases). V lost 6 bases, J lost 3 bases, and 11 bases lay in between. Germline-derived CDR1 and CDR2 are MNHEY and SVGEGT. The CDR3 sequence is 13 residues long. CDR3: CASSQGLYTEAFF. The CDR3 region has the DNA TGTGCCAGCAGCCAGGGATTGTACACTGAAGCTTTCTTT.

The genes are TRBV7-2 and TRBJ1-1; D is possibly TRBD1 (5 bases). The germline gives CDR1 SGHTA, CDR2 FQGNSA. Trimming took off 5 bases at V and 1 base at J, with 14 bases between the two ends. The CDR3 sequence is 15 residues long. The CDR3 sequence: CASSPVWGGNTEAFF. CDR3 bases: TGTGCCAGCAGCCCCGTGTGGGGGGGGAACACTGAAGCTTTCTTT.

At least ten counts were recorded for this clonotype. V usage is TRBV5-6 and J usage is TRBJ2-1, with unresolved D. Germline lookup yields CDR1 SGHDT and CDR2 YYEEEE. This CDR3 is built from 16 residues. The V end was cut by 4 bases, the J end by 5 bases, with 19 bases between. The CDR3 region has the DNA TGTGCCAGCAGCCCGCAGACCGCGAATATTGACAATGAGCAGTTCTTC. It specifies CASSPQTANIDNEQFF.

In its sample, this clonotype was seen many times. This chain links TRBV20-1 with TRBJ1-2; 8 bases line up with TRBD1. With 5 bases clipped from V and 7 bases from J, the junction kept 15 bases outside the gene matches. CDR3 length: 15 residues. Germline values: CDR1 DFQATT, CDR2 SNEGSKA (reference sequence). CDR3 residues: CSARAGQADVSGYTF. The CDR3 DNA follows: TGCAGTGCTCGAGCGGGACAGGCGGATGTGAGTGGCTACACCTTC.

This clonotype appeared many times. This chain joins TRBV12-3 or TRBV12-4 and TRBJ1-5, with TRBD1 as a possible D gene (6 bases). V was clipped by 2 bases and J by 1 base, with 15 bases between them. The CDR3 consists of 17 residues. DNA for the CDR3: TGTGCCAGCAGTTTAACGTTCGGCAGGGGAAGCAATCAGCCCCAGCATTTT. Translated: CASSLTFGRGSNQPQHF.

V usage is TRBV18 and J usage is TRBJ1-2; TRBD1 might be the D (6 bases). CDR3 length: 16 residues. Germline CDR1 reads KGHSH; CDR2 reads LQKENI. Trimming took off 2 bases at V and 4 bases at J, with 17 bases between the two ends. The DNA for the CDR3 is TGTGCCAGCTCACCATCCCAACAGGGCGGTGGCTATGGCTACACCTTC. Its translation: CASSPSQQGGGYGYTF.

This clonotype has at least ten counts. The J gene is TRBJ1-1, the V gene TRBV20-1; 10 bases agree with TRBD1. The V segment lost 6 bases and the J segment 2 bases; nucleotides outside the gene matches: 6. The germline V gene encodes CDR1 DFQATT and CDR2 SNEGSKA (reference sequence). The CDR3 sequence is 14 residues long. The CDR3 region has the DNA TGCAGTGCCCTCGGACAGGGGGTTAACACTGAAGCTTTCTTT. Translated, it gives CSALGQGVNTEAFF.

The genes are TRBV12-5 and TRBJ2-1, with 13 nucleotides matching TRBD2. The trim removed 0 bases at V and 0 bases at J, leaving 8 bases unmatched. Germline V gene sequence: CDR1 LGHNT, CDR2 FRNRAP. The CDR3 is made up of 20 amino acids. CDR3 region: CASGLVPGLAGTSSYNEQFF. The CDR3 DNA reads as TGTGCTAGTGGTTTGGTCCCGGGACTAGCGGGAACCAGCTCCTACAATGAGCAGTTCTTC.

This clonotype was detected ten times or more. The J gene is TRBJ2-3, the V gene TRBV27; no clear D. V gave up 2 bases and J gave up 6 bases, with 9 bases separating them. The V gene's germline CDR1 is MNHEY and CDR2 SMNVEV (reference sequence). The CDR3 extends over 13 amino acids. This CDR3 reads CASSLLSVDTQYF. The CDR3 DNA follows: TGTGCCAGCAGTTTACTCAGTGTGGATACGCAGTATTTT.

Ten or more counts support this clonotype. This chain connects TRBV29-1 to TRBJ1-1; no firm D call. CDR1 and CDR2 (germline): SQVTM, ANQGSEA. The CDR3 covers 13 residues. Between the trimmed V and J ends, which lost 3 bases and 1 base, there was a span of 9 bases. This chain's CDR3 is CSVEAGRNTEAFF. CDR3 DNA: TGCAGCGTTGAGGCGGGAAGGAACACTGAAGCTTTCTTT.

This clonotype was picked up a small number of times. The chain couples TRBV6-1 to TRBJ2-1; tentative D call: TRBD2 (6 bases). In germline, CDR1 is MNHNS, CDR2 SASEGT. Deletions cut 1 base from V and 8 bases from J, with 9 bases between. CDR3 length: 13 residues. CDR3 in DNA: TGTGCCAGCAGTGAAGGCGGGACGGATGAGCAGTTCTTC. This sequence encodes CASSEGGTDEQFF.

This clonotype has ten or more counts. The V call is TRBV2, the J call TRBJ1-3; the D gene is possibly TRBD1 (5 bases). The germline V gene has CDR1 SNHLY and CDR2 FYNNEI. This CDR3 spans 18 amino acids. V was trimmed by 4 bases and J by 0 bases, leaving 19 bases between them. In DNA, the CDR3 is TGTGCCAGCAGTGCCGTACCTTTCGACAGACTCTCTGGAAACACCATATATTTT. Translation: CASSAVPFDRLSGNTIYF.

Ten or more counts support this clonotype. V gene TRBV6-1 combines with J gene TRBJ1-4; 11 positions agree with TRBD1. V lost 6 bases, J lost 3 bases, and 9 bases stayed unmatched. Germline V gene data show CDR1 as MNHNS and CDR2 as SASEGT. CDR3 length: 17 residues. The CDR3 protein is CASRADRGRAANEKLFF. In DNA form, the CDR3 reads TGTGCCAGCAGGGCGGACAGGGGGCGTGCGGCTAATGAAAAACTGTTTTTT.

This clonotype was observed many times. This chain connects TRBV20-1 to TRBJ1-5, with 9 bases fitting TRBD1. Per germline, CDR1 DFQATT and CDR2 SNEGSKA (reference sequence). There are 14 residues in the CDR3. J was trimmed by 6 bases and V by 0 bases; bases with no gene match: 3. The CDR3 spells CSAREVTGGQPQHF. The CDR3 DNA sequence: TGCAGTGCTAGAGAAGTGACAGGGGGTCAGCCCCAGCATTTT.